Below, 28 T cell receptor beta chains from the same sample are listed, as sequenced in a study of PD-1 blockade in mismatch repair-deficient tumors. Here immunoSEQ multiplex PCR was the method, and the copy in TCRdb shows in-frame clones only, minus some. The sample includes 100,000 or so clones, approximately 83% of them seen just once. The material sequenced was peripheral blood, taken roughly eight months after starting pembrolizumab. The receptors derive from an adult with mismatch repair-deficient cancer.

The chain links TRBV5-4 to TRBJ2-1; TRBD2 agrees at 11 bases. CDR1 SGHNT and CDR2 YYREEE come from the germline V gene (reference sequence). After removal of 4 bases from V and 9 bases from J, the junction contained 6 bases not matched to a gene. The CDR3 has 14 residues. This chain's CDR3 is CASSPTSGNGEQFF. The CDR3 region has the DNA TGTGCCAGCAGCCCGACTAGCGGGAACGGTGAGCAGTTCTTC.

The CDR3 nucleotides are TGTGCCAGCAGTTTATTAGGGCAGGGGGAAAAAGGCTACGAGCAGTACTTC. This gives the protein CASSLLGQGEKGYEQYF. V and J are TRBV28 and TRBJ2-7; TRBD1 matches 7 bases. Looked up from germline, CDR1 is MDHEN and CDR2 is SYDVKM. The CDR3 contains 17 residues. Trimming took 1 base from V and 3 from J; bases not matched to a gene: 12. The variable domain in full, completed from reference TRBV28 and TRBJ2-7, reads DVKVTQSSRYLVKRTGEKVFLECVQDMDHENMFWYRQDPGLGLRLIYFSYDVKMKEKGDIPEGYSVSREKKERFSLILESASTNQTSMYLCASSLLGQGEKGYEQYFGPGTRLTVT.

V usage is TRBV30 and J usage is TRBJ1-1; D gene uncertain. Deletions cut 3 bases from V and 0 bases from J, with 8 bases between. Germline V lookup: CDR1 GTSNPN, CDR2 SVGIG (reference sequence). The CDR3 has 13 residues. The CDR3 loop is CAWRAQLNTEAFF. The CDR3 DNA reads as TGTGCCTGGAGGGCCCAGTTGAACACTGAAGCTTTCTTT.

In its sample, this clone was seen once. The V and J genes are TRBV11-2 and TRBJ2-7; 11 nucleotides align to TRBD1. The V segment lost 6 bases and the J segment 3 bases; nucleotides outside the gene matches: 7. CDR3 length: 15 residues. Germline CDR1 and CDR2: SGHAT and FQNNGV. The CDR3 protein is CASRFPGTGGYEQYF. CDR3 in DNA: TGTGCCAGCAGATTCCCGGGGACAGGGGGCTACGAGCAGTACTTC. Filled out from reference TRBV11-2 and TRBJ2-7, the complete variable domain reads EAGVAQSPRYKIIEKRQSVAFWCNPISGHATLYWYQQILGQGPKLLIQFQNNGVVDDSQLPKDRFSAERLKGVDSTLKIQPAKLEDSAVYLCASRFPGTGGYEQYFGPGTRLTVT.

CDR3 protein: CASTGTSGSLYEQYF. In nucleotides, the CDR3 is TGTGCCAGCACCGGGACTAGCGGGAGTTTATACGAGCAGTACTTC. This chain connects TRBV28 to TRBJ2-5; 14 bases are a match to TRBD2. Judging by the DNA end, TRBJ2-7 fits better; the J call may be wrong. In germline, CDR1 is MDHEN, CDR2 SYDVKM. The length of the CDR3 is 15 residues.

This sequence joins TRBV2 and TRBJ2-7; 9 bases map to TRBD1. The V gene's germline CDR1 is SNHLY and CDR2 FYNNEI. The CDR3 is made up of 14 amino acids. J gave up 6 bases and V 2 bases, and 5 bases lay outside the gene matches. The CDR3 loop is CASSESGQGREQYF. In nucleotides, the CDR3 is TGTGCCAGCAGTGAATCCGGACAGGGGCGCGAGCAGTACTTC.

CDR3 in DNA: TGTGCCTGGAGTGTACGATACAGGGGGATGTCCGGGGAGCTGTTTTTT. Amino acid sequence: CAWSVRYRGMSGELFF. The J gene is TRBJ2-2, the V gene TRBV30; 8 bases fit TRBD1. V gave up 0 bases and J gave up 6 bases; unmatched junction bases: 9. Germline V gene data show CDR1 as GTSNPN and CDR2 as SVGIG (reference sequence). The CDR3 loop spans 16 amino acids.

This clone was seen a few times. The V call is TRBV27, the J call TRBJ1-5; D might be TRBD1 (5 bases). CDR1 is MNHEY and CDR2 is SMNVEV in the germline V gene (reference sequence). This CDR3 has 13 residues. The germline V and J ends were trimmed by 6 bases and 0 bases, with 6 bases remaining between them. For the CDR3, the DNA is TGTGCCAGCAGCAGGGTTAGCAATCAGCCCCAGCATTTT. Amino acids: CASSRVSNQPQHF.

The gene calls are TRBV6-5 and TRBJ2-7; 10 bases match TRBD1. Looked up from germline, CDR1 is MNHEY and CDR2 is SVGAGI. The ends lost 5 bases at V and 3 bases at J; junction bases unmatched: 7. The CDR3 contains 15 residues. CDR3 nucleotides: TGTGCCAGCAGTCCCGGGACAGGGGCGATCTACGAGCAGTACTTC. This encodes CASSPGTGAIYEQYF.

The chain employs TRBV6-1 and TRBJ2-5, with D hard to call. This CDR3 is 12 amino acids long. V lost 5 bases and J lost 4, with 8 bases in between. Looked up from germline, CDR1 is MNHNS and CDR2 is SASEGT. CDR3 sequence: CASSSSRETQYF. The DNA of the CDR3 is TGTGCCAGCAGTTCCTCGAGAGAGACCCAGTACTTC.

The CDR3 bases are TGTGCCTGGAGTGTGCCGACAGGGGGATACACTGAAGCTTTCTTT. This gives the protein CAWSVPTGGYTEAFF. The chain joins TRBV30 to TRBJ1-1; 9 bases map to TRBD1. Losses at the gene ends were 0 bases for V and 3 bases for J; bases not matched to a gene: 5. This CDR3 is 15 amino acids long. Germline V CDR1 and CDR2: GTSNPN, SVGIG (reference sequence).

V usage is TRBV5-4 and J usage is TRBJ2-1; D uncertain. Per the germline V gene, CDR1 is SGHNT and CDR2 is YYREEE (reference sequence). V was trimmed by 3 bases and J by 0 bases, leaving 10 bases between them. This CDR3 region has 15 residues. CDR3 DNA: TGTGCCAGCAGCTCTGACCGGAGCTCCTACAATGAGCAGTTCTTC. It codes for CASSSDRSSYNEQFF.

V gene TRBV5-1 combines with J gene TRBJ2-7; the D call may be TRBD1 or TRBD2 (5 bases each). V lost 2 bases to trimming and J lost 5 bases, with 14 bases between them. The germline CDR1 and CDR2 sequences are SGHRS and YFSETQ. CDR3 size: 14 residues. CDR3 amino acids: CASSLWDPADEQYF. The DNA of the CDR3 is TGCGCCAGCAGCTTATGGGACCCAGCCGACGAGCAGTACTTC.

This clone was seen just once. The chain links TRBV2 to TRBJ2-6; no definite D call. The CDR3 length is 16 residues. Germline V gives CDR1 SNHLY, CDR2 FYNNEI. V dropped 1 base and J dropped 0 bases, with 7 bases sitting between them. Here the CDR3 reads CASSEGPPSGANVLTF. DNA for the CDR3: TGTGCCAGCAGTGAAGGGCCCCCCTCTGGGGCCAACGTCCTGACTTTC.

This clone turned up a few times. V gene TRBV5-1 combines with J gene TRBJ2-7; TRBD2 might be the D (5 bases). The CDR3 totals 14 residues. Germline assignment: CDR1 SGHRS and CDR2 YFSETQ. Trimming removed 0 bases from V and 3 bases from J, with 10 bases in between. CDR3 DNA: TGCGCCAGCAGCTTGGAGGCAGACTACTACGAGCAGTACTTC. Translating gives CASSLEADYYEQYF. The full variable domain, with the rest looked up from reference TRBV5-1 and TRBJ2-7, is KAGVTQTPRYLIKTRGQQVTLSCSPISGHRSVSWYQQTPGQGLQFLFEYFSETQRNKGNFPGRFSGRQFSNSRSEMNVSTLELGDSALYLCASSLEADYYEQYFGPGTRLTVT.

This chain joins TRBV28 and TRBJ1-2; 8 bases are shared with TRBD1. V gave up 5 bases and J gave up 3 bases; unmatched junction bases: 8. The CDR3 has 15 amino acids. CDR1 MDHEN and CDR2 SYDVKM come from the germline V gene. CDR3 bases: TGTGCCAGCAGTCCGTTACCGGACAGGGACTATGGCTACACCTTC. Its translation is CASSPLPDRDYGYTF.

The chain employs TRBV11-3 and TRBJ2-3; TRBD2 is a possible D gene (6 bases). The V gene lost 2 bases and the J gene lost 0 bases, with 9 bases spanning the gap. The CDR3 is made up of 15 amino acids. The germline V gene has CDR1 SGHNT and CDR2 YENEEA. DNA of the CDR3: TGTGCCAGCAGCTTACTTGGGGGGAGCACAGATACGCAGTATTTT. Its translation: CASSLLGGSTDTQYF.

V usage is TRBV7-2 and J usage is TRBJ2-7; D is ambiguous. Trimming stripped 5 bases from V and 0 bases from J, with 11 bases between. CDR1 is SGHTA and CDR2 is FQGNSA in the germline V gene. The CDR3 consists of 14 residues. The CDR3 region has the DNA TGTGCCAGCAGCCTACTACATTCCTCCTACGAGCAGTACTTC. It is translated as CASSLLHSSYEQYF.

The chain recombines TRBV5-6 with TRBJ2-1, with D perhaps given as TRBD1 or TRBD2 (6 bases each). Trimming removed 0 bases at V and 4 bases at J, with 14 bases between. This CDR3 has 16 residues. Germline loops: CDR1 SGHDT, CDR2 YYEEEE. The CDR3 DNA reads TGTGCCAGCAGCTTGGAGGGGGGATCAAGGTACAATGAGCAGTTCTTC. Its protein product is CASSLEGGSRYNEQFF.

V usage is TRBV11-2 and J usage is TRBJ1-2; tentative D call: TRBD1 (5 bases). Per germline, CDR1 SGHAT and CDR2 FQNNGV. V was trimmed by 3 bases and J by 8 bases, leaving 13 bases between them. This CDR3 spans 13 amino acids. CDR3 protein: CASSLGGVGGYTF. CDR3 sequence (DNA): TGTGCCAGCAGCTTGGGGGGTGTGGGAGGCTACACCTTC.

The V and J genes are TRBV27 and TRBJ2-1; unclear D gene. Germline V lookup: CDR1 MNHEY, CDR2 SMNVEV (reference sequence). This CDR3 has 15 amino acids. Deletions cut 2 bases from V and 0 bases from J, with 8 bases between. The CDR3 spells CASSLIPSSYNEQFF. As DNA, the CDR3 is TGTGCCAGCAGTTTAATCCCAAGCTCCTACAATGAGCAGTTCTTC.

This rearrangement joins TRBV25-1 to TRBJ2-1; 11 bases align to TRBD1. V shed 6 bases, J shed 7 bases, and the junction held 5 bases outside the gene matches. From germline, CDR1 is MGHDK and CDR2 SYGVNS. The CDR3 sequence is 14 residues long. This chain's CDR3 is CASREDRGRNEQFF. The CDR3 bases are TGTGCCAGCAGAGAGGACAGGGGGCGGAATGAGCAGTTCTTC.

The chain is built from TRBV10-3 and TRBJ2-7; D remains ambiguous. V was shortened by 4 bases and J by 4 bases, with 8 bases between the two germline ends. The CDR3 runs 12 residues. The germline V gene has CDR1 ENHRY and CDR2 SYGVKD. For the CDR3, the DNA is TGTGCCATCAGTGTGGAAGGGTACGAGCAGTACTTC. This translates into CAISVEGYEQYF.

This sequence joins TRBV4-1 and TRBJ1-2; 10 bases are shared with TRBD1. J lost 6 bases, V lost 3 bases, and 4 bases had no gene match. Germline CDR1 reads MGHRA; CDR2 reads YSYEKL. The CDR3 runs 14 residues. The CDR3 here is CASSHPGQGNGYTF. The CDR3 nucleotides read TGCGCCAGCAGCCATCCGGGACAGGGGAATGGCTACACCTTC.

In its sample, this clone was seen a few times. The J gene is TRBJ2-1, the V gene TRBV27, with TRBD2 as a possible D gene (5 bases). Germline CDR1 MNHEY, CDR2 SMNVEV (reference sequence). V gave up 3 bases and J gave up 2 bases, with 14 bases separating them. The CDR3 has 16 residues. The CDR3 coding sequence is TGTGCCAGCAGTTTTTTCCGGCGGGCGACCTACAATGAGCAGTTCTTC. Protein product: CASSFFRRATYNEQFF.

The CDR3 region is CASSFTMGTEAFF. Written as DNA, the CDR3 is TGTGCCAGCAGCTTTACGATGGGCACTGAAGCTTTCTTT. V gene TRBV7-9 combines with J gene TRBJ1-1; no reliable D call. The V and J ends lost 3 bases and 4 bases respectively, with 9 bases between them. The CDR3 is made up of 13 amino acids. CDR1 and CDR2 from the germline V gene are SEHNR and FQNEAQ (reference sequence).

The V call is TRBV9, the J call TRBJ2-1; D may be TRBD1 or TRBD2 (5 bases each). V was trimmed by 4 bases and J by 10 bases, leaving 24 bases between them. Germline loops: CDR1 SGDLS, CDR2 YYNGEE. This CDR3 region has 16 residues. The CDR3 DNA sequence: TGTGCCAGCAGCCCCCAGGGTAGCGCTTTTCTTTCCGAGCAGTTCTTC. Residues: CASSPQGSAFLSEQFF.

The gene calls are TRBV27 and TRBJ1-2; D is ambiguous. The CDR3 contains 12 residues. Germline V gives CDR1 MNHEY, CDR2 SMNVEV (reference sequence). Trimming cost V 8 bases and J 5 bases, with 12 bases left between them. For the CDR3, the DNA is TGTGCCAGCTGGGTTATCGGATATGGCTACACCTTC. Translating gives CASWVIGYGYTF.